Presented here are 16 T cell receptor beta chains from one specimen sequenced in a study of CD8+ T cells in alopecia areata. As to treatment: oral pan-JAK inhibitor, 5-10 mg twice daily. Extracted from the samples, RNA was reverse transcribed into cDNA to serve as the sequencing template. Profiled with immunoSEQ multiplex PCR; TCRdb holds only in-frame clones, not every one. The sample contains under 350,000 clones, about 62% of which appear only once. This sample comprised CD4+ T cells sorted from blood, obtained at week 24, from a patient treated with tofacitinib. The origin of the receptors is a human donor with alopecia areata.

V usage is TRBV7-2 and J usage is TRBJ1-4; 11 nucleotides align to TRBD1. This CDR3 is built from 14 residues. The V segment lost 5 bases and the J segment 10 bases; nucleotides outside the gene matches: 6. Germline-derived CDR1 and CDR2 are SGHTA and FQGNSA. The CDR3 here is CASSPPDRGRKLFF. The CDR3 DNA follows: TGTGCCAGCAGCCCCCCGGACAGGGGGCGAAAACTGTTTTTT.

This clone was seen more than once but under ten times. The identical CDR3 is also encoded by other nucleotide sequences in the sample. The genes are TRBV25-1 and TRBJ1-6, with D hard to call. The germline V and J ends were trimmed by 6 bases and 6 bases, with 9 bases remaining between them. The CDR3 has 13 residues. Germline V gene sequence: CDR1 MGHDK, CDR2 SYGVNS. CDR3 DNA sequence: TGTGCCAGCAGGGGCCGGCTTAATTCACCCCTCCACTTT. This sequence encodes CASRGRLNSPLHF.

The J gene is TRBJ2-7, the V gene TRBV30; 11 bases fit TRBD1. Germline lookup yields CDR1 GTSNPN and CDR2 SVGIG (reference sequence). CDR3 size: 18 residues. The V segment lost 1 base and the J segment 5 bases; nucleotides outside the gene matches: 16. The CDR3 DNA follows: TGTGCCTGGAGTGCGGGTCTAGGTGGGACAGGGGGTCCCCACGAGCAGTACTTC. This translates into CAWSAGLGGTGGPHEQYF.

V gene TRBV4-1 combines with J gene TRBJ2-1; 13 bases map to TRBD2. Germline trimming cut 1 base from V and 10 bases from J; bases unmatched to any gene: 16. CDR1 and CDR2 from the germline V gene are MGHRA and YSYEKL. The CDR3 is 19 amino acids. Here the CDR3 reads CASSQGGTSGGAAIGEQFF. In DNA, the CDR3 is TGCGCCAGCAGCCAAGGAGGCACTAGCGGGGGGGCCGCTATTGGGGAGCAGTTCTTC.

This chain uses TRBV6-5 with TRBJ2-6; D not certain. The germline CDR1 and CDR2 sequences are MNHEY and SVGAGI. Trimming took 4 bases from V and 2 from J, leaving 12 bases between them. CDR3 size: 16 residues. This chain's CDR3 is CASSLNEGAGANVLTF. CDR3 DNA sequence: TGTGCCAGCAGTTTGAACGAAGGAGCTGGGGCCAACGTCCTGACTTTC.

This clone came up a few times. The chain has TRBV10-3 and TRBJ2-7; the D gene could be TRBD1 or TRBD2 (6 bases each). The CDR3 is 15 residues long. Trimming left V 0 bases short and J 3 bases short, with 12 bases between. Looked up from germline, CDR1 is ENHRY and CDR2 is SYGVKD. The CDR3 spells CAISESGGKDYEQYF. The CDR3 DNA follows: TGTGCCATCAGTGAGTCGGGGGGCAAAGACTACGAGCAGTACTTC.

This chain joins TRBV18 and TRBJ2-6; the D call may be TRBD1 or TRBD2 (5 bases each). The length of the CDR3 is 15 residues. Trimming removed 5 bases at V and 4 bases at J, with 12 bases between. CDR1 and CDR2 from the germline V gene are KGHSH and LQKENI. CDR3: CASSGGWTGANVLTF. The CDR3 DNA reads TGTGCCAGCTCAGGAGGCTGGACAGGGGCCAACGTCCTGACTTTC.

The chain is built from TRBV7-2 and TRBJ2-5; D might be TRBD1 (8 bases). The CDR3 totals 15 residues. Germline CDR1 and CDR2: SGHTA and FQGNSA. V lost 2 bases and J lost 5, with 15 bases in between. CDR3 residues: CASSLSTGGGETQYF. The DNA for the CDR3 is TGTGCCAGCAGCTTAAGTACAGGGGGAGGGGAGACCCAGTACTTC. Together with reference TRBV7-2 and TRBJ2-5, the CDR3 gives the full variable domain: GAGVSQSPSNKVTEKGKDVELRCDPISGHTALYWYRQSLGQGLEFLIYFQGNSAPDKSGLPSDRFSAERTGGSVSTLTIQRTQQEDSAVYLCASSLSTGGGETQYFGPGTRLLVL.

The chain joins TRBV30 to TRBJ1-3; maybe TRBD1 (5 bases). The CDR3 runs 14 residues. The V gene's germline CDR1 is GTSNPN and CDR2 SVGIG (reference sequence). The V end lost 2 bases, the J end lost 0 bases, and 8 bases lay between the germline ends. In DNA form, the CDR3 reads TGTGCCTGGAGTATGGACATCTCTGGAAACACCATATATTTT. Amino acid sequence: CAWSMDISGNTIYF. Supplemented by reference TRBV30 and TRBJ1-3, the full variable domain reads SQTIHQWPATLVQPVGSPLSLECTVEGTSNPNLYWYRQAAGRGLQLLFYSVGIGQISSEVPQNLSASRPQDRQFILSSKKLLLSDSGFYLCAWSMDISGNTIYFGEGSWLTVV.

Notes on this clone: This sample also contains other DNA sequences that code for the same CDR3. The V and J genes are TRBV15 and TRBJ2-5; TRBD2 might be the D (6 bases). The CDR3 is 15 amino acids. V gave up 0 bases and J gave up 1 base, with 9 bases separating them. The V gene's germline CDR1 is LNHNV and CDR2 YYDKDF (reference sequence). DNA of the CDR3: TGTGCCACCAGCAGAGATCGGGGGTCCCAAGAGACCCAGTACTTC. Translation gives CATSRDRGSQETQYF.

The CDR3 nucleotides are TGTGCCTGGAGTTTTTTGACAGCAAACACTGAAGCTTTCTTT. Residues: CAWSFLTANTEAFF. The J gene is TRBJ1-1, the V gene TRBV30; D perhaps matches TRBD1 (5 bases). Trimming shortened V by 2 bases and J by 2 bases, and 12 bases separated the two germline ends. Germline V lookup: CDR1 GTSNPN, CDR2 SVGIG (reference sequence). The CDR3 is made up of 14 amino acids.

This clone was observed a handful of times. The V gene is TRBV28, the J gene TRBJ2-2; the D is unclear. This CDR3 region has 12 residues. The germline V gene encodes CDR1 MDHEN and CDR2 SYDVKM. V was cut by 5 bases and J by 2 bases, with 3 bases left in between. As DNA, the CDR3 is TGTGCCAGCAGTATAAACACCGGGGAGCTGTTTTTT. This encodes CASSINTGELFF.

The J gene is TRBJ2-7, the V gene TRBV9; 9 positions match TRBD2. This CDR3 is 15 amino acids long. Germline V gene data show CDR1 as SGDLS and CDR2 as YYNGEE. V lost 0 bases, J lost 4 bases, and 5 bases stayed unmatched. CDR3 region: CASSVGTSGRYEQYF. CDR3 DNA: TGTGCCAGCAGCGTAGGTACTAGCGGGCGGTACGAGCAGTACTTC.

This clone has just one count. Here the CDR3 reads CASSQNIDHEQYF. CDR3 nucleotides: TGTGCCAGCAGCCAAAACATCGACCACGAGCAGTACTTC. The chain has TRBV4-2 and TRBJ2-7, with D unresolved. Germline CDR1 reads LGHNA; CDR2 reads YNFKEQ. The V and J ends lost 2 bases and 5 bases respectively, with 10 bases between them. This CDR3 contains 13 residues.

This clone was seen a handful of times. Written as DNA, the CDR3 is TGCAGTGCTAGGGACAGGGTTGGCTACACCTTC. Its translation: CSARDRVGYTF. V usage is TRBV20-1 and J usage is TRBJ1-2; 8 bases line up with TRBD1. J lost 7 bases, V lost 3 bases, and 1 base had no gene match. Germline values: CDR1 DFQATT, CDR2 SNEGSKA (reference sequence). The length of the CDR3 is 11 residues.

This clone showed up just a few times. The chain joins TRBV11-2 to TRBJ1-1; no clear D. Germline V gene sequence: CDR1 SGHAT, CDR2 FQNNGV. V was shortened by 11 bases and J by 2 bases, with 21 bases between the two germline ends. This CDR3 has 15 amino acids. This CDR3 reads CASIGRLPINTEAFF. The CDR3 region has the DNA TGTGCCTCCATAGGGAGACTTCCCATAAACACTGAAGCTTTCTTT.